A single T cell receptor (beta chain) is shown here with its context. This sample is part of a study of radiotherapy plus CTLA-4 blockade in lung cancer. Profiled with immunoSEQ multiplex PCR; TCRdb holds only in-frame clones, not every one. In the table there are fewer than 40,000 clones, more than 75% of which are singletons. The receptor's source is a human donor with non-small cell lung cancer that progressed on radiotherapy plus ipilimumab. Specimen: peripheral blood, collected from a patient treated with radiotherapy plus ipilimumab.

Here the CDR3 DNA reads TGTGCCAGCAGTTCCTCCCGCCGGAGCAATCAGCCCCAGCATTTT. The encoded protein is CASSSSRRSNQPQHF. This rearrangement joins TRBV6-5 to TRBJ1-5; D gene unclear. Looked up from germline, CDR1 is MNHEY and CDR2 is SVGAGI. V lost 4 bases and J 1 base, leaving 11 bases between the germline ends. The CDR3 runs 15 residues.